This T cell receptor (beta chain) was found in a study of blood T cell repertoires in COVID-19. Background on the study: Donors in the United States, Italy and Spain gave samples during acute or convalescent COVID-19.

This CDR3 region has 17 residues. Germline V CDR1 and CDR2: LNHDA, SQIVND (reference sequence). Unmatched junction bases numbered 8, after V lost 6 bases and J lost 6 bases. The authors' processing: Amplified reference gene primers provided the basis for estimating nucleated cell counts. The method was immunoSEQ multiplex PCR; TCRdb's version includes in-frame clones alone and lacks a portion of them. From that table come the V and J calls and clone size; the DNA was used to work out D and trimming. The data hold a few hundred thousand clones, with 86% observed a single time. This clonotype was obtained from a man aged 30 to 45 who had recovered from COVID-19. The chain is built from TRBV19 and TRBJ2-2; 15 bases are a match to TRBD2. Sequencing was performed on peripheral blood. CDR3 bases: TGTGCCAGTAGCCCCTTCCGGACTAGCGGGGGGGCCGGGGAGCTGTTTTTT. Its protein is CASSPFRTSGGAGELFF.